Shown below are 21 T cell receptor beta chains from a single sample sequenced in a study of blood T cell repertoires in COVID-19. This table comes from immunoSEQ multiplex PCR, and its TCRdb copy is limited to in-frame clones, with some not included. Of 70,000 to 100,000 clones listed, roughly 86% are singletons. Sequences were obtained from peripheral blood. These receptors all come from a man aged 45-60 years with active or convalescent COVID-19.

The chain joins TRBV5-1 to TRBJ2-3, with D uncertain. This CDR3 region has 13 residues. The V and J ends lost 2 bases and 6 bases respectively, with 10 bases between them. Germline-derived CDR1 and CDR2 are SGHRS and YFSETQ. CDR3 sequence reads: CASSFTHSDTQYF. CDR3 nucleotides: TGCGCCAGCAGCTTTACACATTCGGATACGCAGTATTTT.

A single count supports this clone. The J gene is TRBJ1-5, the V gene TRBV19, with 8 positions matching TRBD1. This CDR3 region has 13 residues. Germline-derived CDR1 and CDR2 are LNHDA and SQIVND (reference sequence). J lost 4 bases, V lost 7 bases, and 3 bases had no gene match. CDR3 nucleotide sequence: TGTGCCAGTACAGACAGGGGAAATCAGCCCCAGCATTTT. This encodes CASTDRGNQPQHF.

V is TRBV10-3 and J is TRBJ1-4, with D tentatively TRBD1 (6 bases). CDR1 and CDR2 from the germline V gene are ENHRY and SYGVKD. The CDR3 sequence is 15 residues long. The V end was cut by 0 bases, the J end by 2 bases, with 7 bases between. The CDR3 loop is CAISESDRTNEKLFF. Here the CDR3 DNA reads TGTGCCATCAGTGAGTCTGACAGGACTAATGAAAAACTGTTTTTT.

This clone was counted a single time. The V call is TRBV18, the J call TRBJ2-6; 8 nucleotides match TRBD1. The CDR3 contains 19 residues. V trimming: 3 bases; J trimming: 0 bases; junction bases outside the gene matches: 10. Germline V CDR1 and CDR2: KGHSH, LQKENI. CDR3: CASSPVQGTGDSGANVLTF. CDR3 in DNA: TGTGCCAGCTCACCCGTTCAGGGGACAGGAGACTCTGGGGCCAACGTCCTGACTTTC.

J is TRBJ2-3 and V is TRBV7-2, with D possibly matching TRBD1 (5 bases). V dropped 5 bases and J dropped 1 base, with 19 bases sitting between them. CDR1 and CDR2 from the germline V gene are SGHTA and FQGNSA. The CDR3 extends over 17 amino acids. The CDR3 DNA reads TGTGCCAGCAGCCCAGGGTGGGGCAGATTCCGCACAGATACGCAGTATTTT. Amino acid sequence: CASSPGWGRFRTDTQYF. The full variable domain, with the rest looked up from reference TRBV7-2 and TRBJ2-3, is GAGVSQSPSNKVTEKGKDVELRCDPISGHTALYWYRQSLGQGLEFLIYFQGNSAPDKSGLPSDRFSAERTGGSVSTLTIQRTQQEDSAVYLCASSPGWGRFRTDTQYFGPGTRLTVL.

The chain couples TRBV9 to TRBJ2-3, with 9 bases aligning to TRBD2. V lost 0 bases and J lost 3; bases outside the gene matches: 8. This CDR3 is built from 17 residues. Germline V lookup: CDR1 SGDLS, CDR2 YYNGEE. The CDR3 DNA reads as TGTGCCAGCAGCGTAGGTGCTGGGAGCGGGGGGACAGATACGCAGTATTTT. As protein: CASSVGAGSGGTDTQYF. The entire variable domain, with the rest obtained from reference TRBV9 and TRBJ2-3, is as follows: DSGVTQTPKHLITATGQRVTLRCSPRSGDLSVYWYQQSLDQGLQFLIQYYNGEERAKGNILERFSAQQFPDLHSELNLSSLELGDSALYFCASSVGAGSGGTDTQYFGPGTRLTVL.

The CDR3 DNA follows: TGTGCCAGCAGCTGGGGACAGGGGGCGGACACTGAAGCTTTCTTT. Translation gives CASSWGQGADTEAFF. The chain recombines TRBV5-5 with TRBJ1-1, with 12 bases matching TRBD1. This CDR3 is built from 15 residues. Germline CDR1 SGHKS, CDR2 YYEKEE (reference sequence). V gave up 3 bases and J gave up 3 bases; unmatched junction bases: 3.

This clone was recorded only once. The chain combines TRBV7-2 with TRBJ2-1; 9 positions agree with TRBD2. The CDR3 loop spans 14 amino acids. Germline loops: CDR1 SGHTA, CDR2 FQGNSA. The trim removed 5 bases at V and 4 bases at J, leaving 3 bases unmatched. The CDR3 region is CASSLSGGYNEQFF. The DNA for the CDR3 is TGTGCCAGCAGCCTTAGCGGGGGATACAATGAGCAGTTCTTC.

Only one count was recorded for this clone. In DNA form, the CDR3 reads TGCGCCAGCGCGATCGGGCAGGGGGCCTCTGGAAACACCATATATTTT. Translation gives CASAIGQGASGNTIYF. This sequence joins TRBV4-1 and TRBJ1-3; TRBD1 agrees at 8 bases. Germline V lookup: CDR1 MGHRA, CDR2 YSYEKL. V was pared by 8 bases and J by 0 bases, with 9 bases of the junction left unmatched. The CDR3 consists of 16 residues.

The count of this clone is one. The chain is built from TRBV27 and TRBJ2-3, with a weak D call TRBD1 (6 bases). Germline-derived CDR1 and CDR2 are MNHEY and SMNVEV (reference sequence). The CDR3 loop spans 12 amino acids. Trimming pared 7 bases from V and 5 bases from J, leaving 10 bases between. The CDR3 loop reads CASTGVEDTQYF. Here the CDR3 DNA reads TGTGCCAGCACAGGGGTGGAAGATACGCAGTATTTT.

In its sample, this clone was seen many times. The rearrangement links TRBV7-9 to TRBJ2-4, with 12 bases fitting TRBD1. The CDR3 has 19 amino acids. The ends lost 5 bases at V and 0 bases at J; junction bases unmatched: 11. The V gene's germline CDR1 is SEHNR and CDR2 FQNEAQ (reference sequence). The CDR3 DNA follows: TGTGCCAGCAGCCCCGGGACAGGGGGCTTTAAGTCAGCCAAAAACATTCAGTACTTC. As protein: CASSPGTGGFKSAKNIQYF.

This rearrangement joins TRBV19 to TRBJ1-2, with D perhaps matching TRBD1 (6 bases). This CDR3 spans 14 amino acids. Deletions cut 5 bases from V and 2 bases from J, with 12 bases between. Germline CDR1 and CDR2: LNHDA and SQIVND (reference sequence). The CDR3 nucleotides read TGTGCCAGTAGTCTTTTACAGGGAAACTATGGCTACACCTTC. It codes for CASSLLQGNYGYTF.

The chain recombines TRBV30 with TRBJ2-7, with D possibly matching TRBD1 (6 bases). The CDR3 length is 12 residues. In germline, CDR1 is GTSNPN, CDR2 SVGIG (reference sequence). Trimming stripped 3 bases from V and 9 bases from J, with 15 bases between. The CDR3 DNA reads as TGTGCCTGGAGGACTACAGGGCTAAGGCAGTACTTC. Its protein is CAWRTTGLRQYF.

This clone appeared once. The chain carries TRBV7-9 and TRBJ1-1, with TRBD1 matching over 7 bases. The CDR3 runs to 15 residues. V was pared by 1 base and J by 1 base, with 3 bases of the junction left unmatched. Germline V CDR1 and CDR2: SEHNR, FQNEAQ (reference sequence). CDR3 protein: CASSLETGANTEAFF. In nucleotides, the CDR3 is TGTGCCAGCAGCTTAGAAACAGGGGCGAACACTGAAGCTTTCTTT.

The chain couples TRBV3-1 (or the pseudogene TRBV3-2) to TRBJ2-7; D call uncertain. Germline V gene sequence: CDR1 LGHDT, CDR2 YNNKEL (reference sequence). The CDR3 sequence is 13 residues long. Trimming removed 1 base at V and 5 bases at J, with 9 bases between. CDR3 DNA sequence: TGTGCCAGCAGCCAAGTGGAGAAGGACGAGCAGTACTTC. Its translation: CASSQVEKDEQYF.

The chain has TRBV10-3 and TRBJ2-2, with 10 bases lining up with TRBD2. Germline V gives CDR1 ENHRY, CDR2 SYGVKD. The CDR3 has 15 amino acids. V shed 9 bases and J 3 bases; nucleotides not matched to a gene: 7. The CDR3 protein is CAMRTSGGDTGELFF. CDR3 DNA: TGTGCCATGCGGACTAGCGGAGGAGACACCGGGGAGCTGTTTTTT.

This clone was counted between two and nine times. The J gene is TRBJ2-3, the V gene TRBV7-2; 8 bases match TRBD2. Trimming removed 5 bases from V and 6 bases from J; junction bases left unmatched: 7. The CDR3 spans 14 residues. Germline V gene data show CDR1 as SGHTA and CDR2 as FQGNSA. The CDR3 nucleotides are TGTGCCAGCAGCCAAATAGCGGGGAGGGATACGCAGTATTTT. Protein sequence: CASSQIAGRDTQYF. The full variable domain, rest sourced from reference TRBV7-2 and TRBJ2-3, is GAGVSQSPSNKVTEKGKDVELRCDPISGHTALYWYRQSLGQGLEFLIYFQGNSAPDKSGLPSDRFSAERTGGSVSTLTIQRTQQEDSAVYLCASSQIAGRDTQYFGPGTRLTVL.

The CDR3 spells CSAGSYEQYF. As DNA, the CDR3 is TGCAGTGCTGGTAGTTACGAGCAGTACTTC. J is TRBJ2-7 and V is TRBV20-1; D unresolved. Germline CDR1 reads DFQATT; CDR2 reads SNEGSKA (reference sequence). V lost 5 bases and J 4 bases, leaving 6 bases between the germline ends. This CDR3 spans 10 amino acids.

The chain joins TRBV19 to TRBJ2-1; TRBD2 might be the D (6 bases). The CDR3 contains 15 residues. Trimming removed 6 bases from V and 7 bases from J, with 19 bases in between. The germline V gene encodes CDR1 LNHDA and CDR2 SQIVND (reference sequence). CDR3 coding DNA: TGTGCCAGTAGCACCCTCGGGAGTCAAACTAATGAGCAGTTCTTC. Its translation: CASSTLGSQTNEQFF.

This clone was seen just once. The gene calls are TRBV19 and TRBJ1-4; weak D call: TRBD1 (5 bases). The V end was cut by 3 bases, the J end by 7 bases, with 15 bases between. Germline assignment: CDR1 LNHDA and CDR2 SQIVND (reference sequence). This CDR3 has 15 residues. As DNA, the CDR3 is TGTGCCAGTAGTATGACCAGGGATGATGCTGAAAAACTGTTTTTT. As protein: CASSMTRDDAEKLFF.

The chain links TRBV11-2 to TRBJ2-3; the D gene is possibly TRBD2 (6 bases). V dropped 6 bases and J dropped 6 bases, with 13 bases sitting between them. Germline loops: CDR1 SGHAT, CDR2 FQNNGV. The CDR3 is 13 residues long. The CDR3 DNA is TGTGCCAGCAGGTCGACTAGGTCGGATACGCAGTATTTT. This gives the protein CASRSTRSDTQYF. The full variable domain, rest sourced from reference TRBV11-2 and TRBJ2-3, is EAGVAQSPRYKIIEKRQSVAFWCNPISGHATLYWYQQILGQGPKLLIQFQNNGVVDDSQLPKDRFSAERLKGVDSTLKIQPAKLEDSAVYLCASRSTRSDTQYFGPGTRLTVL.